A single sample is the source of the 10 T cell receptor beta chains below, sequenced in a study of CD4+ T cells in melanoma. Sequencing used immunoSEQ multiplex PCR; TCRdb keeps in-frame clones, though not all of them. The table records about 140,000 clones, around 90% of them present only once. These receptors all stem from a human donor with melanoma.

V gene TRBV9 combines with J gene TRBJ2-7; TRBD2 aligns across 12 bases. From germline, CDR1 is SGDLS and CDR2 YYNGEE. V shed 4 bases and J 1 base; nucleotides not matched to a gene: 15. This CDR3 has 19 residues. CDR3 amino acids: CASSWGPTRTSGESYEQYF. The CDR3 region has the DNA TGTGCCAGCAGCTGGGGGCCAACGCGGACTAGCGGGGAGTCCTACGAGCAGTACTTC.

V and J are TRBV18 and TRBJ1-2, with a weak D call TRBD1 (5 bases). Germline CDR1 KGHSH, CDR2 LQKENI. Trimming shortened V by 3 bases and J by 7 bases, and 15 bases separated the two germline ends. The CDR3 consists of 14 residues. CDR3 bases: TGTGCCAGCTCACCTGAGGGGCAGGGATCTGGCTACACCTTC. Its protein is CASSPEGQGSGYTF.

The chain recombines TRBV7-3 with TRBJ2-1, with 12 positions matching TRBD2. CDR3 length: 15 residues. The V gene end was trimmed by 8 bases and the J gene end by 1 base; junction bases not matched to a gene: 3. CDR1 is SGHTA, CDR2 FQGTGA, per germline. As DNA, the CDR3 is TGTGCCAGCGGTCTAGCGGGGGGGTCCTACAATGAGCAGTTCTTC. Encoded protein: CASGLAGGSYNEQFF.

The V gene is TRBV27, the J gene TRBJ1-4; 9 bases fit TRBD1. The ends lost 6 bases at V and 5 bases at J; junction bases unmatched: 7. This CDR3 is built from 15 residues. Germline CDR1 reads MNHEY; CDR2 reads SMNVEV (reference sequence). CDR3 sequence reads: CASSPNRGLNEKLFF. The CDR3 DNA sequence: TGTGCCAGCAGCCCCAACAGGGGGCTGAATGAAAAACTGTTTTTT.

The chain recombines TRBV29-1 with TRBJ1-3, with 11 bases fitting TRBD1. Germline lookup yields CDR1 SQVTM and CDR2 ANQGSEA. Germline trimming cut 7 bases from V and 4 bases from J; bases unmatched to any gene: 6. This CDR3 region has 14 residues. CDR3 protein: CSARTGGTGNTIYF. In DNA, the CDR3 is TGCAGCGCTAGGACAGGGGGCACAGGAAACACCATATATTTT. The variable domain in full, completed from reference TRBV29-1 and TRBJ1-3, reads SAVISQKPSRDICQRGTSLTIQCQVDSQVTMMFWYRQQPGQSLTLIATANQGSEATYESGFVIDKFPISRPNLTFSTLTVSNMSPEDSSIYLCSARTGGTGNTIYFGEGSWLTVV.

The CDR3 is CASSIKDGDSYEQYF. Here the CDR3 DNA reads TGTGCCAGTAGTATAAAGGACGGGGACTCCTACGAGCAGTACTTC. The chain uses TRBV19 and TRBJ2-7, with a weak D call TRBD2 (5 bases). The CDR3 totals 15 residues. Germline values: CDR1 LNHDA, CDR2 SQIVND (reference sequence). Trimming took 2 bases from V and 0 from J, leaving 11 bases between them. The full variable domain, its missing parts supplied by reference TRBV19 and TRBJ2-7, is DGGITQSPKYLFRKEGQNVTLSCEQNLNHDAMYWYRQDPGQGLRLIYYSQIVNDFQKGDIAEGYSVSREKKESFPLTVTSAQKNPTAFYLCASSIKDGDSYEQYFGPGTRLTVT.

This chain joins TRBV9 and TRBJ2-1; a weak D match, TRBD1 (7 bases). V gave up 4 bases and J gave up 2 bases, with 22 bases separating them. Germline V gene lookup returns CDR1 SGDLS and CDR2 YYNGEE. This CDR3 comprises 18 residues. CDR3 coding DNA: TGTGCCAGCAGCCGGCAGGGGGGTTCAGGAGGGGCCTACAATGAGCAGTTCTTC. Its protein product is CASSRQGGSGGAYNEQFF.

This chain links TRBV30 with TRBJ1-6, with 7 positions matching TRBD1. The V gene end was trimmed by 4 bases and the J gene end by 7 bases; junction bases not matched to a gene: 10. Per germline, CDR1 GTSNPN and CDR2 SVGIG (reference sequence). The length of the CDR3 is 15 residues. The DNA of the CDR3 is TGTGCCTGGATTCCGACAGGGAGTATAAATTCACCCCTCCACTTT. Its protein is CAWIPTGSINSPLHF.

The rearrangement uses TRBV6-1 and TRBJ1-2; TRBD1 matches 7 bases. V lost 5 bases and J lost 6; bases outside the gene matches: 12. The CDR3 extends over 15 amino acids. Germline CDR1 MNHNS, CDR2 SASEGT. CDR3 sequence (DNA): TGTGCCAGCAGTTCACGGACAGGACGCTCTCATGGCTACACCTTC. Amino acids: CASSSRTGRSHGYTF.

This sequence joins TRBV4-1 and TRBJ1-5; perhaps TRBD1 as D (6 bases). Per germline, CDR1 MGHRA and CDR2 YSYEKL. V lost 3 bases and J lost 7, with 19 bases in between. CDR3 length equals 16 residues. CDR3 residues: CASSQTGTPLTQPQHF. The CDR3 nucleotides read TGCGCCAGCAGCCAGACCGGGACACCGCTCACCCAGCCCCAGCATTTT.